This is a list of T cell receptor beta chains from one sample in a study of blood T cell repertoires in COVID-19. Only in-frame clones appear in the TCRdb table, and some are missing; sequencing was by immunoSEQ multiplex PCR. The data hold roughly 500,000 clones, with approximately 85% observed a single time. The specimen was peripheral blood. The receptors stem from a human donor in a cohort sampled during active COVID-19. CDR3s include the opening cysteine and the closing phenylalanine or tryptophan. The D gene is left open where the match is weak. Clone size is shown for a subset of rows, as once, few, many or a class of expanded clone.

-	TRBD1	TRBV15	TRBJ1-3	TGTGCCACCAGCAGAGGGGTGGGGACAGGAGAAAACACCATATATTTT	CATSRGVGTGENTIYF
-	TRBD1	TRBV5-5	TRBJ1-2	TGTGCCAGCCATCTCCAGGGGGGTTACGACTATGGCTACACCTTC	CASHLQGGYDYGYTF
-	TRBD1	TRBV6-6	TRBJ1-6	TGTGCCAGCAGCCGACAGGGGGCGCAGGCTAATTATAATTCACCCCTCCACTTT	CASSRQGAQANYNSPLHF
-	-	TRBV2	TRBJ2-3	TGTGCCAGCAGATATACAGGGGATACGCAGTATTTT	CASRYTGDTQYF
-	-	TRBV9	TRBJ1-6	TGTGCCAGCAGCGTAGAAGGGAGGGGGAATTCACCCCTCCACTTT	CASSVEGRGNSPLHF
-	TRBD2	TRBV4-1	TRBJ2-3	TGCGCCAGCAGCCAGGGACCAACTAGCGGGGGCACAGATACGCAGTATTTT	CASSQGPTSGGTDTQYF
few	-	TRBV19	TRBJ1-5	TGTGCCAGTAGTATAATGCCAGGGAAAGTTCAGCCCCAGCATTTT	CASSIMPGKVQPQHF
-	-	TRBV5-1	TRBJ2-1	TGCGCCAGCAGCGAACCCGGGAGTTACAATGAGCAGTTCTTC	CASSEPGSYNEQFF
-	TRBD1	TRBV10-3	TRBJ2-7	TGTGCCATCAGTGAGGGGACAGGGGGTGTCTACGAGCAGTACTTC	CAISEGTGGVYEQYF
-	-	TRBV7-9	TRBJ2-7	TGTGCCAGCAGCGTATCCGGGACGGCGGGGATTGAGTACTTC	CASSVSGTAGIEYF
-	-	TRBV5-4	TRBJ2-1	TGTGCCAGCAGCTTGGGAGGGGGGGGCCACAATGAGCAGTTCTTC	CASSLGGGGHNEQFF
-	-	TRBV4-1	TRBJ1-1	TGCGCCAGCAGCCAAGGGGGGGAGATAGCTTTCTTT	CASSQGGEIAFF
-	TRBD2	TRBV10-3	TRBJ2-3	TGTGCCATCAGTGAGACTAGCGGGAGAGGCACAGATACGCAGTATTTT	CAISETSGRGTDTQYF